This passage covers 16 T cell receptor beta chains from one sample sequenced in a study of cytomegalovirus exposure and HLA in healthy donors. Some clones are missing from TCRdb's copy, which holds only in-frame ones; the method was immunoSEQ multiplex PCR. The sample shows 70,000 to 75,000 clones, approximately 96% of them seen only once. Sequencing was performed on PBMCs. Source of these receptors: a man aged 18 to 30 in good health and CMV-seropositive.

V and J are TRBV7-8 and TRBJ2-1; 10 nucleotides match TRBD2. The germline V gene has CDR1 SGHVS and CDR2 FQNEAQ. The CDR3 runs to 14 residues. With 5 bases clipped from V and 4 bases from J, the junction kept 2 bases outside the gene matches. As DNA, the CDR3 is TGTGCCAGCAGCCCTAGCGGGGGATACAATGAGCAGTTCTTC. Translated: CASSPSGGYNEQFF.

CDR3 region: CASSQTDLVYGYTF. In nucleotides, the CDR3 is TGTGCCAGCTCACAGACAGACCTTGTCTATGGCTACACCTTC. The rearrangement joins TRBV18 to TRBJ1-2; D might be TRBD1 (5 bases). From germline, CDR1 is KGHSH and CDR2 LQKENI. The CDR3 has 14 amino acids. The V end lost 4 bases, the J end lost 4 bases, and 13 bases lay between the germline ends.

V is TRBV6-6 and J is TRBJ2-7; TRBD1 aligns across 9 bases. With V trimmed by 6 bases and J by 2 bases, 8 bases remained unmatched. The CDR3 has 15 amino acids. The germline V gene has CDR1 MNHNY and CDR2 SVGAGI (reference sequence). The CDR3 sequence is CASRSGQGVPYEQYF. The CDR3 bases are TGTGCCAGCAGGTCGGGACAGGGTGTTCCCTACGAGCAGTACTTC.

V and J are TRBV11-3 and TRBJ2-7; D is uncertain. The V gene's germline CDR1 is SGHNT and CDR2 YENEEA. The V end lost 1 base, the J end lost 3 bases, and 7 bases lay between the germline ends. The CDR3 length is 13 residues. Here the CDR3 DNA reads TGTGCCAGCAGCTTAGCGGTAAACTACGAGCAGTACTTC. Its translation: CASSLAVNYEQYF.

This chain uses TRBV7-3 with TRBJ1-2, with D perhaps TRBD1 (5 bases). Germline V lookup: CDR1 SGHTA, CDR2 FQGTGA. Trimming cost V 8 bases and J 7 bases, with 17 bases left between them. The CDR3 runs 13 residues. The CDR3 is CASASDNQIGYTF. Here the CDR3 DNA reads TGTGCCAGCGCATCGGACAACCAAATTGGCTACACCTTC.

This chain links TRBV7-9 with TRBJ1-4; a possible D gene is TRBD1 (6 bases). Trimming took 6 bases from V and 8 from J, leaving 16 bases between them. The germline V gene has CDR1 SEHNR and CDR2 FQNEAQ (reference sequence). The CDR3 spans 14 residues. For the CDR3, the DNA is TGTGCCAGCAGGTCTCGGGGGGCTGGGGAAAAACTGTTTTTT. This codes for CASRSRGAGEKLFF.

The chain has TRBV6-1 and TRBJ2-6; D gene unclear. CDR1 is MNHNS and CDR2 is SASEGT in the germline V gene. The CDR3 totals 15 residues. Between the trimmed V and J ends, which lost 6 bases and 0 bases, there was a span of 9 bases. The CDR3 loop reads CASSQIHSGANVLTF. The CDR3 bases are TGTGCCAGCAGCCAGATACACTCTGGGGCCAACGTCCTGACTTTC.

The gene calls are TRBV7-8 and TRBJ2-4, with 11 bases that match TRBD1. The CDR3 is 16 residues long. V gave up 5 bases and J gave up 4 bases; unmatched junction bases: 7. Germline CDR1 is SGHVS and CDR2 is FQNEAQ. The CDR3 spells CASSPGTGGNKNIQYF. The CDR3 DNA reads TGTGCCAGCAGCCCAGGGACAGGGGGGAATAAAAACATTCAGTACTTC.

The chain couples TRBV7-9 to TRBJ2-7, with TRBD1 matching over 9 bases. Per germline, CDR1 SEHNR and CDR2 FQNEAQ (reference sequence). This CDR3 has 18 amino acids. The ends lost 1 base at V and 6 bases at J; junction bases unmatched: 16. The CDR3 DNA follows: TGTGCCAGCAGCTTAGACAGGCCGTCGGGACAGGGTAAACGCGAGCAGTACTTC. Amino acids: CASSLDRPSGQGKREQYF.

This rearrangement joins TRBV19 to TRBJ2-3, with D possibly being TRBD2 (5 bases). This CDR3 contains 17 residues. The germline V and J ends were trimmed by 6 bases and 2 bases, with 21 bases remaining between them. Germline V gives CDR1 LNHDA, CDR2 SQIVND (reference sequence). The CDR3 here is CASSESWTQLNTDTQYF. CDR3 nucleotides: TGTGCCAGTAGCGAGTCTTGGACTCAGCTAAACACAGATACGCAGTATTTT.

This clone has a handful of counts. J is TRBJ1-6 and V is TRBV2, with 11 nucleotides matching TRBD1. CDR3 length: 14 amino acids. V was pared by 6 bases and J by 8 bases, with 3 bases of the junction left unmatched. The V gene's germline CDR1 is SNHLY and CDR2 FYNNEI. CDR3: CASRAGQGDSPLHF. The CDR3 nucleotides read TGTGCCAGCAGGGCGGGACAGGGGGATTCACCCCTCCACTTT.

This chain connects TRBV27 to TRBJ1-1; 8 nucleotides align to TRBD1. The trim removed 6 bases at V and 3 bases at J, leaving 6 bases unmatched. Germline CDR1 reads MNHEY; CDR2 reads SMNVEV (reference sequence). The CDR3 spans 14 residues. The CDR3 loop reads CASRRTGPYTEAFF. CDR3 DNA sequence: TGTGCCAGCAGGAGGACAGGGCCCTACACTGAAGCTTTCTTT.

V and J are TRBV7-9 and TRBJ1-2; D gene unclear. CDR1 is SEHNR, CDR2 FQNEAQ, per germline (reference sequence). V lost 3 bases and J 8 bases, leaving 13 bases between the germline ends. This CDR3 is built from 13 residues. The CDR3 protein is CASSLGGGSGYTF. The CDR3 DNA sequence: TGTGCCAGCAGCTTGGGAGGAGGCAGCGGCTACACCTTC.

This clone was seen only a few times. CDR3 loop: CASSQTQNTEAFF. The DNA for the CDR3 is TGTGCCAGCTCACAGACACAGAACACTGAAGCTTTCTTT. The gene calls are TRBV18 and TRBJ1-1; D gene uncertain. The V gene's germline CDR1 is KGHSH and CDR2 LQKENI. The CDR3 contains 13 residues. V lost 4 bases and J lost 1, with 7 bases in between.

This chain connects TRBV6-5 to TRBJ2-7; maybe TRBD1 (5 bases). The CDR3 is 16 amino acids. V was trimmed by 4 bases and J by 3 bases, leaving 19 bases between them. The V gene's germline CDR1 is MNHEY and CDR2 SVGAGI. As DNA, the CDR3 is TGTGCCAGCAGTTTACAGGAAGGGGTGGGTGACTACGAGCAGTACTTC. Translated: CASSLQEGVGDYEQYF.

This clone was picked up a small number of times. The rearrangement joins TRBV30 to TRBJ1-2, with 7 nucleotides matching TRBD1. V trimming: 0 bases; J trimming: 7 bases; junction bases outside the gene matches: 8. The CDR3 extends over 14 amino acids. Germline V CDR1 and CDR2: GTSNPN, SVGIG (reference sequence). The CDR3 nucleotides are TGTGCCTGGAGTGTACCAGGGGGTTATGGTGGCTACACCTTC. Its protein product is CAWSVPGGYGGYTF.